A selection of T cell receptor beta chains follows, all from one sample in a study of OX40 agonist ivuxolimab in advanced cancers. Libraries were prepared by immunoSEQ multiplex PCR; TCRdb keeps only in-frame clonotypes and omits some of them. Altogether around 74,000 clones are present, over 75% being singletons, with the ten largest covering around 0.7%. The sequenced sample was CD4+ or CD8+ T cells sorted from blood, obtained in a trial of the OX40 agonist ivuxolimab. The receptors derive from an adult with an advanced solid tumor such as melanoma, head and neck, liver or kidney cancer. Both conserved end residues are part of each CDR3. The order of the fields is V gene, J gene, D gene, CDR3 protein, CDR3 DNA. D genes are given only for firm matches.

TRBV6-1,TRBJ2-5,NA,CASSGVPGLGETQYF,TGTGCCAGCAGTGGAGTACCGGGTTTGGGAGAGACCCAGTACTTC
TRBV7-3,TRBJ2-3,NA,CASSSDGTDTQYF,TGTGCCAGCAGCTCAGACGGAACAGATACGCAGTATTTT
TRBV11-2,TRBJ2-5,TRBD2,CASSLGLSSGGEETQYF,TGTGCCAGCAGCTTAGGGCTCTCTAGCGGGGGGGAAGAGACCCAGTACTTC
TRBV5-8,TRBJ1-1,NA,CASSLEMNTEAFF,TGTGCCAGCAGCTTGGAGATGAACACTGAAGCTTTCTTT
TRBV4-3,TRBJ1-1,NA,CASSQEEGRGTEAFF,TGCGCCAGCAGCCAAGAGGAGGGAAGGGGGACTGAAGCTTTCTTT
TRBV7-2,TRBJ2-7,NA,CASSLEAGRFYEQYF,TGTGCCAGCAGCTTAGAAGCAGGGAGGTTTTACGAGCAGTACTTC
TRBV7-9,TRBJ1-1,NA,CASRSSSMPEAFF,TGTGCCAGTCGGAGCAGCTCAATGCCTGAAGCTTTCTTT
TRBV7-2,TRBJ1-2,NA,CASSQHSSNYGYTF,TGTGCCAGCAGCCAGCACAGCTCTAACTATGGCTACACCTTC
TRBV4-1,TRBJ2-3,NA,CASSQGGGTDTQYF,TGCGCCAGCAGCCAAGGGGGGGGCACAGATACGCAGTATTTT
TRBV2,TRBJ1-4,TRBD1,CASRAGQGIGTLFF,TGTGCCAGCAGGGCGGGACAGGGGATTGGGACACTGTTTTTT
TRBV7-2,TRBJ1-6,NA,CASSLGQSYNSPLHF,TGTGCCAGCAGCTTAGGGCAGAGTTATAATTCACCCCTCCACTTT
TRBV5-4,TRBJ1-5,NA,CASSFQGSQPQHF,TGTGCCAGCAGCTTTCAGGGGAGTCAGCCCCAGCATTTT
TRBV4-3,TRBJ1-1,NA,CASRKSVIGGTEAFF,TGCGCCAGCAGAAAATCGGTAATCGGCGGCACTGAAGCTTTCTTT
TRBV6-6,TRBJ1-1,NA,CASSPSTQQWGTEAFF,TGTGCCAGCAGCCCCAGTACTCAGCAGTGGGGCACTGAAGCTTTCTTT
TRBV25-1,TRBJ1-4,NA,CASSPFQGNEKLFF,TGTGCCAGCTCCCCTTTCCAGGGGAATGAAAAACTGTTTTTT
TRBV6-1,TRBJ2-2,NA,CASSEDFGELFF,TGTGCCAGCAGTGAGGACTTCGGGGAGCTGTTTTTT
TRBV7-2,TRBJ1-5,NA,CASSYPQQPQHF,TGTGCCAGCAGCTACCCCCAACAGCCCCAGCATTTT